This T cell receptor beta chain was recovered during a study of blood T cell repertoires in COVID-19 (TCRdb year 2020). Context from the whole study: The collaborator samples originated in the United States, Italy and Spain and spanned the acute and convalescent phases of COVID-19. The material from the prospective study consisted of cDNA or gDNA derived from T cells, B-cell-depleted T cells, or PBMCs. Deeply sampled blood TCRbeta repertoires from subjects exposed to, actively infected with, or recovered from COVID-19 were included in the dataset. A freely available public database, intended as a resource for researchers studying the immune response to SARS-CoV-2, is where the repertoires were released. Samples were obtained from the ongoing ImmuneRACE study (first 160 participants) and from 1,254 subjects provided by 6 global collaborators. Sample metadata almost always included a de-identified subject ID, COVID-19 status, age in years and sex. Where HLA class I and class II types were available, the types were taken from metadata supplied by the sample provider, not from assay-based typing.

Per the germline V gene (reference sequence), MNHEY is the CDR1 and SMNVEV is the CDR2. V is clipped by 5 bases and J by 11 bases, and the sequence between their germline boundaries is 21 bases long. The CDR3 runs 14 residues from the cysteine to the phenylalanine. Just CDR3 DNA is preserved here, 42 bases in frame from base 1. Notes on this clone: The antigen this receptor binds is unknown. The input lacks base qualities; no much larger clone sits a single base away.

Collaborating institutions collected whole blood in K2EDTA tubes following their own protocols. Collaborator samples were shipped for TCRbeta analysis as frozen whole blood, isolated PBMCs, or DNA extracted from either sample type. TCRbeta CDR3 regions were amplified from genomic DNA by means of the immunoSEQ Assay, a bias-controlled multiplex PCR. Per the original workflow: Within the assay, amplification of reference gene primers was used to estimate how many nucleated cells each sample contained. To quantify the absolute abundance of each unique TCRbeta CDR3 rearrangement, sequence reads were collapsed and filtered. For each sample, productive Simpson clonality was calculated by taking the square root of Simpson's diversity index across productive rearrangements. TCRdb holds this immuneACCESS table with in-frame rearrangements only. Some clones are missing; in checked studies, unresolved V genes explain under half, and the rest has no known cause. Clonal size and the V and J genes are those of that table, whereas D and trimming came from the DNA. The sample profile shows about 140,000 clones; roughly four fifths of them were found once. The ten largest clones capture less than 5% of the sample.

Findings and caveats that apply to the study as a whole: The amount of clinical and demographic metadata varied by source and participant and was provided uncurated.

Sequenced: peripheral blood. The chain employs TRBV27 and TRBJ2-5, with a tentative D gene TRBD2 over 7 matching bases. The clonotype was recovered from a woman of 80 years or more with acute or convalescent COVID-19. The CDR3: CASSPWGGAQRQYF. The DNA sequence reads TGTGCCAGCAGTCCCTGGGGGGGGGCCCAGCGACAGTACTTC.